This T cell receptor (beta chain) was identified during a study of cytomegalovirus exposure and HLA in healthy donors. CDR1 and CDR2 from the germline V gene are MNHEY and SVGAGI. V was cut by 1 base and J by 1 base, with 8 bases left in between. CDR3 length: 15 residues. Whole-study findings and limits: The authors enumerated 164 TCR beta chains as linked to cytomegalovirus. A later analysis reportedly identified an Asian-associated ancestry cluster as carrying fewer N-insertions than the 666-donor mean.

With 60 Vbeta and 13 Jbeta primers, the PCR was carried out. Profiled with immunoSEQ multiplex PCR; TCRdb holds only in-frame clones, not every one. The sample lists hundreds of thousands of clones, roughly 82% occurring once. This clone has just one count. What it binds is unknown. The sample was PBMCs. The source of this sequence is a man aged 40-50 years in good health and CMV-seropositive. The chain employs TRBV6-5 and TRBJ1-5; maybe TRBD1 (5 bases). CDR3 in DNA: TGTGCCAGCAGTTACTTCCAGGGAAGCAATCAGCCCCAGCATTTT. Translation: CASSYFQGSNQPQHF.